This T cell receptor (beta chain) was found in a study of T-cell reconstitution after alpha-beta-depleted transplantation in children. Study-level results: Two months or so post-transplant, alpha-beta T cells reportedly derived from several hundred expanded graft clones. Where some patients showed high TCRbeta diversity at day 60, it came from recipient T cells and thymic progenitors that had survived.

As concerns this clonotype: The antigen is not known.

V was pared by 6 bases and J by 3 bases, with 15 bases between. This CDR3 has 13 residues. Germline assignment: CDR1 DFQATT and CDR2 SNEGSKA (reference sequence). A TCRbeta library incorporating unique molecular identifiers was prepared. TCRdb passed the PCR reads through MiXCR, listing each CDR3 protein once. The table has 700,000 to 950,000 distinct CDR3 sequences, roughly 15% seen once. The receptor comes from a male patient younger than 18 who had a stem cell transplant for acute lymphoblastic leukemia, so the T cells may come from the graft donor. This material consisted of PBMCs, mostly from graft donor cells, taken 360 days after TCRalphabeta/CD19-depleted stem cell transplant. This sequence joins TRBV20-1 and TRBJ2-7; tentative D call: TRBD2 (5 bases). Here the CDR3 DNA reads TGCAGTGCCGACGGGGTGCTGAACTACGAGCAGTACTTC. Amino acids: CSADGVLNYEQYF.